This T cell receptor (beta chain) was identified during a study of response to subunit inactivated influenza vaccine. General observations from the study: The study's authors posited that every seasonal influenza vaccination enlists few new T cells.

TCRdb used MiXCR to reprocess the RT-PCR reads, holding one entry per CDR3 protein. This sample yields about 530,000 distinct CDR3 sequences, of which 10% to 15% are seen a single time; over 10% belongs to the top ten. Only a few counts were recorded for this clonotype. Its specificity is not known. A read error may explain this, as a much larger clone is one base away. The CDR3 has 14 residues. CDR1 is DFQATT and CDR2 is SNEGSKA in the germline V gene (reference sequence). The source is a middle-aged man who received an inactivated influenza vaccine. The sample in question was PBMCs from blood, obtained roughly 46 days after vaccination. The chain has TRBV20-1 and TRBJ2-3; TRBD1 aligns across 11 bases. CDR3 sequence reads: CSARGTGGTNTQYF. The CDR3 coding sequence is TGCAGTGCTAGAGGGACAGGGGGCACAAATACGCAGTATTTT.